This T cell receptor beta chain came from a study of cytomegalovirus exposure and HLA in healthy donors (dated by TCRdb to the late 2010s). For the study in its entirety: An earlier analysis of 587 of the donors reported 276 Gb of sequence data and 95 million to 120 million unique TCR beta sequences obtained from some 170 million T cells. Roughly 300 gigabases of sequencing data and around 88 million unique TCR sequences made up an early release that covered nearly 650 HLA-typed donors. Of the 300 to 450 genotyped donors, about 84% fell in the genetic ancestry cluster associated with self-reported Caucasian donors. The study aimed to test whether cataloging public T cell receptors could reveal signatures of past pathogen exposure. Using immunosequencing, the study profiled T cell repertoires from roughly 650 subjects and related those repertoires to cytomegalovirus serostatus. Along with the roughly 670-subject first cohort, a separate validation cohort of over a hundred different subjects was used. To predict cytomegalovirus infection status, the study brought together high-throughput TCR immunosequencing, statistical association of individual TCRs with disease status, and machine learning. A later analysis re-examined previously published TCR beta repertoires from hundreds of donors and added high-resolution HLA genotyping to investigate patterns of TCR occurrence. In the later analysis, no new phenotypic data were used to find candidate immune exposures; instead, reliance was placed on TCR beta sequences and their occurrence across donors. To decide whether each TCR beta V gene segment behaved as functional or pseudogenic, an earlier analysis of some 600 of the donors relied on high-throughput TCR beta sequencing. Alongside the repertoire data, information on donor age, sex, ethnicity and CMV serostatus was compiled. A later genetic analysis used genome-wide SNP genotypes for about 65% of the 666 donors, treating that subset as a discovery cohort. All discovery cohort repertoires had been generated using a single sequencing platform. HLA typing covered class I and class II loci at four-digit resolution. Typing coverage varied by locus: about 620-630 donors for A, B, C, DRB1 and DQB1; roughly 500 for DQA1; over 600 for DPA1; around 450 for DPB1. Four or five DR-DQ haplotypes were handled as single units for association and clustering because linkage in the cohort was strong. On average, roughly 250,000 unique TCR beta nucleotide sequences were sequenced per donor among about 400 genotyped donors of the cohort, with roughly 18% of those sequences being non-productive. The study at large found these results: The classifier was reported to diagnose cytomegalovirus status with high specificity and sensitivity in both the original cohort and the validation cohort. According to a later analysis, TCR association rates differed among HLA loci, with DRB1 alleles showing the most associated TCRs and HLA-C alleles showing the fewest. Because counts were too low, around 18 rarely observed V segments, including chromosome 9 orphons, were left out of the earlier analysis of a few hundred of the donors. According to a later genetic analysis, donors in an Asian-associated ancestry cluster had fewer N-insertions in productive TCRs than the approximately 690-donor mean. V-gene and J-gene trimming of TCR beta chains was associated with a missense DCLRE1C variant in a later genetic analysis, and the association was replicated in an independent cohort. Immune exposure information for the cohort was limited to CMV serostatus. The authors suggested that the approach could potentially be generalized to other disease states and immunological phenotypes. A further reported finding was that TCR beta sequences accurately predicted the HLA-A and HLA-B alleles for most subjects in the first cohort. In a later analysis, most CMV-associated TCR beta chains were found to appear HLA-restricted, with HLA associations seemingly driven largely by CMV exposure. Specific HLA alleles were associated with 18,000 or so TCR beta sequences at a false discovery rate of 0.05 in a later analysis. Because some donors lacked HLA typing at each locus, the association tests relied only on the typed subset. Broadly in line with IMGT annotations, most TCR beta V segments showed up in productive rearrangements about 87% or about 30% of the time in an earlier analysis of several hundred of the donors. In a later analysis, HLA-associated TCR beta chains showed more clonal expansion and lower generation probabilities than non-associated chains that were equally common. A cluster of highly shared sequence variants was judged likely to be a technical artifact of the sequencing pipeline. Linkage disequilibrium might explain the correlated functional status among segregating V segments, but an unknown experimental factor could not be excluded. Most TCR sequences were seen in very few donors, while some public TCRs were found in many individuals. Sequencing depth was assumed to be roughly uniform across donors in the presence/absence analyses, though that assumption may not hold. In a later analysis, several top co-occurrence clusters were reported to appear linked to parvovirus B19, influenza, CMV and Epstein-Barr virus. This cohort had only TCR beta chains sequenced, and the lack of alpha or paired-chain data limited which features could be detected. Some IMGT-functional V segments, including TRBV6-2 and TRBV6-3, could not be distinguished by the 87-base-pair reads and were therefore excluded. In the study, about 150 TCR beta chains were listed as associated with cytomegalovirus. In vitro tests confirmed that three of the cytomegalovirus-associated TCR beta chains recognize cytomegalovirus antigens. When HLA alleles, especially DR and DQ, strongly co-occurred, attributing TCR associations to individual alleles was difficult.

The library was prepared using the immunoSEQ multiplex PCR assay. The multiplex PCR relied on a mix of 60 forward primers for TCR Vbeta segments and 13 reverse primers for TCR Jbeta segments. A multiplex PCR assay on genomic DNA amplified the CDR3 region of rearranged TCR beta genes. The Illumina HiSeq System was used to sequence the amplified TCR beta libraries as 87-base-pair reads. The authors' analysis ran thus. In a later analysis, roughly 80 million unique TCR beta chains were counted across the approximately 670 repertoires, and around 10 million of these chains were shared by at least two donors. Raw reads were error-corrected and collapsed into unique sequences with a nearest-neighbor algorithm that merged closely related sequences to remove PCR and sequencing errors. Alignment of CDR3 sequences to IMGT reference sequences was used to assign V, D and J gene segments. For a sequence to be retained, at least a six-nucleotide match to both a V gene segment and a J gene segment was required. Rearrangements were called productive when the CDR3 lacked stop codons and stayed in frame with V and J; all others were non-productive. CDR3 was defined according to IMGT convention as the region running from the second conserved V-encoded cysteine to the conserved J-encoded phenylalanine. The earlier analysis of a few hundred of the donors excluded sequences that lacked an unambiguous match to a single V gene segment. In an earlier analysis of several hundred of the donors, V segments were called functional above 56.7% productive rearrangements and were called segregating when the between-donor standard deviation exceeded 5%. A statistical classification framework was built for diagnosing cytomegalovirus status from the catalog of TCR beta chain sequences. A later analysis assigned V and J genes by comparing TCR nucleotide sequences with IMGT/GENE-DB human TR gene sequences. In a later analysis, CDR3 sequences and most-parsimonious VDJ recombination scenarios were assigned using the TCRdist pipeline. In a later analysis, each TCR beta chain was defined by its CDR3 amino acid sequence together with its V-gene family, and reads without a unique V-gene family were excluded. As a way to deal with suspected cross-contamination and a sequencing artifact, a later analysis dropped hundreds of nucleotide sequences that were highly shared and had low generation probability. For each public chain, a later analysis derived a clonal expansion index from normalized ranks of inferred template counts within each repertoire. A later analysis computed generation probabilities with a VDJ recombination model fitted to out-of-frame rearrangements, and checked the results against IGoR. A later analysis scored TCR-TCR, TCR-HLA and TCR-CMV co-occurrence with hypergeometric tests, applying a repertoire-size bias correction to TCR pairs. To estimate false discovery rates, a later analysis permuted the HLA or CMV assignments 20 times. In a later analysis, co-occurring TCRs were grouped using DBSCAN, and TCRdist sequence similarity was added for clustering within HLA-allele-positive subsets. Repertoires with fewer than 30,000 or more than 120,000 public chains were left out of co-occurrence clustering, as were about 5 repertoires with anomalous nucleotide sharing. TCRdb mirrors the immuneACCESS table, restricted to in-frame sequences. Some clones are absent from its copies; in checked studies, under half trace to an unresolved V gene, and the reason for the others is unknown. D and trimming come from the DNA, and the V and J calls and clone size come from that table. In all, the sample holds roughly 160,000 clones, and 71% of those were seen once. The ten largest clones capture approximately 2.8% of the sample.

On this clone: This clone's antigen is unknown. Within one base of it there is no much larger clone, and no base qualities were kept.

The cohort was made up of several hundred healthy bone marrow donors. At the time of sampling, all cohort members were nominally healthy, though unrecorded immune exposures were likely present. The donor was CMV seronegative and was included in the group of a few hundred seronegative cohort members. Every donor gave a peripheral blood sample, and the peripheral blood mononuclear cells from that sample were used for TCR beta sequencing. Genomic DNA extraction from the blood cell samples was performed with the Qiagen DNeasy Blood Extraction Kit. The cysteine opens and the phenylalanine closes a CDR3 of 14 amino acids. The sequence is cut down to CDR3 DNA, 42 bases in frame from base 1. CDR1 LNHDA and CDR2 SQIVND are derived from the germline V gene (reference sequence). V is pared back by 3 bases and J by 2 bases, with 11 bases lying between the germline termini.

The TCR sequence derives from a woman between 25 and 40 years old in good health and CMV-seronegative. The V and J genes are TRBV19 and TRBJ2-7, with an unclear D gene assignment. Material for sequencing was PBMCs. CDR3 region: CASSIRAMTYEQYF. The DNA reads as follows: TGTGCCAGTAGTATTCGTGCGATGACCTACGAGCAGTACTTC. With the rest looked up from the reference TRBV19 and TRBJ2-7 genes rather than sequenced, the full variable domain is DGGITQSPKYLFRKEGQNVTLSCEQNLNHDAMYWYRQDPGQGLRLIYYSQIVNDFQKGDIAEGYSVSREKKESFPLTVTSAQKNPTAFYLCASSIRAMTYEQYFGPGTRLTVT.